This TCR beta chain was recorded in a study of cytomegalovirus exposure and HLA in healthy donors. Study results and limitations: There was a cluster of highly shared sequence variants that was likely a sequencing artifact. Another analysis was done later, and it associated around 17,000 TCR beta sequences with HLA alleles at 0.05 false discovery rate.

CDR1 and CDR2 from the germline V gene are MDHEN and SYDVKM. Trimming stripped 6 bases from V and 6 bases from J, with 26 bases between. The CDR3 loop spans 17 amino acids. This PCR relied on a set of 60 Vbeta primers and 13 Jbeta primers. Data came from immunoSEQ multiplex PCR; TCRdb stores just in-frame clones and leaves some out. The sample holds 100,000 to 120,000 clones, over 60% seen once. In the case of this clone: Its antigen is currently unknown.

The sequence came from a man aged 25-40 years in good health and CMV-seropositive. What was sequenced was PBMCs. The V gene is TRBV28, the J gene TRBJ1-1; D is unclear. The CDR3 reads CASSLEGGIGHGAEAFF. The DNA for the CDR3 is TGTGCCAGCAGCCTTGAGGGAGGGATAGGCCACGGGGCTGAAGCTTTCTTT.